A single sample is the source of the 30 T cell receptor beta chains below, sequenced in a study of blood T cell repertoires in COVID-19. The data were produced by immunoSEQ multiplex PCR, yet TCRdb's version contains in-frame clones alone and is incomplete. The table has roughly 280,000 clones, roughly 90% seen once. Source material: peripheral blood. These receptors were taken from a woman aged 25 to 39 with COVID-19, enrolled during active disease.

This clone was recorded once. The chain is built from TRBV27 and TRBJ2-7, with 7 positions matching TRBD1. With 5 bases clipped from V and 3 bases from J, the junction kept 7 bases outside the gene matches. Germline V gives CDR1 MNHEY, CDR2 SMNVEV (reference sequence). There are 14 residues in the CDR3. CDR3 bases: TGTGCCAGCAGTCCCCGGACAGGAGGCTACGAGCAGTACTTC. Its protein product is CASSPRTGGYEQYF.

The chain combines TRBV6-5 with TRBJ2-2; TRBD1 matches 7 bases. V dropped 5 bases and J dropped 4; count of bases not matched to a gene: 7. There are 15 residues in the CDR3. Germline values: CDR1 MNHEY, CDR2 SVGAGI. The CDR3 sequence is CASSPWDSFTGELFF. The CDR3 DNA reads TGTGCCAGCAGTCCATGGGACAGTTTCACCGGGGAGCTGTTTTTT.

This chain joins TRBV6-2 or TRBV6-3 and TRBJ2-3; TRBD2 is a possible D gene (6 bases). CDR3 length: 17 amino acids. The germline V gene has CDR1 MNHEY and CDR2 SVGEGT. The V end was cut by 0 bases, the J end by 2 bases, with 15 bases between. As DNA, the CDR3 is TGTGCCAGCAGTTACTCCTCGTTGCGGGATATCACAGATACGCAGTATTTT. Amino acid sequence: CASSYSSLRDITDTQYF.

V usage is TRBV11-2 and J usage is TRBJ2-7; 10 bases are a match to TRBD2. This CDR3 has 15 amino acids. In germline, CDR1 is SGHAT, CDR2 FQNNGV. Trimming cost V 0 bases and J 3 bases; bases outside gene matches: 2. The CDR3 protein is CASSLEAGGLYEQYF. For the CDR3, the DNA is TGTGCCAGCAGCTTAGAAGCGGGAGGGCTCTACGAGCAGTACTTC. The full variable domain, its missing parts supplied by reference TRBV11-2 and TRBJ2-7, is EAGVAQSPRYKIIEKRQSVAFWCNPISGHATLYWYQQILGQGPKLLIQFQNNGVVDDSQLPKDRFSAERLKGVDSTLKIQPAKLEDSAVYLCASSLEAGGLYEQYFGPGTRLTVT.

The rearrangement uses TRBV13 and TRBJ2-1; D is possibly TRBD1 (6 bases). V dropped 3 bases and J dropped 10 bases, with 10 bases sitting between them. The CDR3 is 12 residues long. Germline V gene sequence: CDR1 PRHDT, CDR2 FYEKMQ (reference sequence). The CDR3 sequence: CASSLGAIEQFF. The DNA of the CDR3 is TGTGCCAGCAGCTTGGGGGCCATCGAGCAGTTCTTC.

V usage is TRBV12-3 or TRBV12-4 and J usage is TRBJ1-5, with D uncertain. V was shortened by 3 bases and J by 4 bases, with 4 bases between the two germline ends. This CDR3 has 12 residues. The CDR3 DNA follows: TGTGCCAGCAGTTTTCTAAATCAGCCCCAGCATTTT. This encodes CASSFLNQPQHF.

The rearrangement links TRBV29-1 to TRBJ1-2, with D perhaps TRBD1 (5 bases). V was pared by 0 bases and J by 7 bases, with 15 bases between. The CDR3 sequence is 14 residues long. The germline V gene has CDR1 SQVTM and CDR2 ANQGSEA. This CDR3 is CSVEDGIGASGYTF. The CDR3 bases are TGCAGCGTTGAAGACGGTATAGGGGCCAGTGGCTACACCTTC.

The chain links TRBV19 to TRBJ1-5; 8 nucleotides align to TRBD1. V shed 2 bases, J shed 8 bases, and the junction held 8 bases outside the gene matches. This CDR3 has 15 residues. Germline V gene sequence: CDR1 LNHDA, CDR2 SQIVND (reference sequence). CDR3 sequence reads: CASSIPRQGREPQHF. CDR3 coding DNA: TGTGCCAGTAGTATACCCCGACAGGGGCGGGAGCCCCAGCATTTT. The complete variable domain, with remaining parts taken from reference TRBV19 and TRBJ1-5, reads DGGITQSPKYLFRKEGQNVTLSCEQNLNHDAMYWYRQDPGQGLRLIYYSQIVNDFQKGDIAEGYSVSREKKESFPLTVTSAQKNPTAFYLCASSIPRQGREPQHFGDGTRLSIL.

This chain connects TRBV4-1 to TRBJ1-4; D is unresolved. CDR3 length equals 14 residues. Germline CDR1 MGHRA, CDR2 YSYEKL. V was pared by 4 bases and J by 7 bases, with 13 bases between. The CDR3 DNA follows: TGCGCCAGCAGCCTAACCCGACAAATTGAAAAACTGTTTTTT. This gives the protein CASSLTRQIEKLFF.

The chain links TRBV18 to TRBJ2-1; D unresolved. CDR1 is KGHSH and CDR2 is LQKENI in the germline V gene. The ends were cut back, 5 bases at V and 6 bases at J, with 8 bases in the middle. The CDR3 has 12 residues. In nucleotides, the CDR3 is TGTGCCAGCTCATCCACGGTCAATGAGCAGTTCTTC. Translated: CASSSTVNEQFF.

This clone appeared once. This chain's CDR3 is CASSHSGYNSPLHF. CDR3 DNA sequence: TGCGCCAGCAGCCACTCGGGCTATAATTCACCCCTCCACTTT. The chain carries TRBV4-3 and TRBJ1-6; D call uncertain. V shed 3 bases and J shed 3 bases, with 6 bases lying between them. The CDR3 sequence is 14 residues long. Per the germline V gene, CDR1 is LGHNA and CDR2 is YSLEER.

The rearrangement links TRBV30 to TRBJ2-2; D possibly corresponds to TRBD2 (5 bases). Germline V gene data show CDR1 as GTSNPN and CDR2 as SVGIG (reference sequence). This CDR3 spans 13 amino acids. Trimming took 3 bases from V and 5 from J, leaving 10 bases between them. The DNA of the CDR3 is TGTGCCTGGAGCTACGGGGTTACCGGGGAGCTGTTTTTT. Protein product: CAWSYGVTGELFF.

This chain uses TRBV19 with TRBJ1-1; the match to TRBD1 covers 8 bases. The trim removed 9 bases at V and 5 bases at J, leaving 8 bases unmatched. The CDR3 contains 13 residues. Germline values: CDR1 LNHDA, CDR2 SQIVND (reference sequence). The CDR3 nucleotides are TGTGCCAGCAGGGAGACAGGGGTTACTGAAGCTTTCTTT. Translated, it gives CASRETGVTEAFF.

The chain uses TRBV9 and TRBJ2-7; 7 positions match TRBD2. The CDR3 loop spans 14 amino acids. V lost 3 bases to trimming and J lost 3 bases; unmatched junction nucleotides: 6. Germline-derived CDR1 and CDR2 are SGDLS and YYNGEE. The CDR3 region is CASSARDYDYEQYF. DNA for the CDR3: TGTGCCAGCAGCGCGCGGGACTACGACTACGAGCAGTACTTC. Based on the CDR3 plus reference TRBV9 and TRBJ2-7, the full variable domain is DSGVTQTPKHLITATGQRVTLRCSPRSGDLSVYWYQQSLDQGLQFLIQYYNGEERAKGNILERFSAQQFPDLHSELNLSSLELGDSALYFCASSARDYDYEQYFGPGTRLTVT.

This chain connects TRBV7-3 to TRBJ1-1, with 9 bases aligning to TRBD1. This CDR3 region has 14 residues. Germline lookup yields CDR1 SGHTA and CDR2 FQGTGA. Trimming at V came to 3 bases and at J to 5 bases, leaving 4 bases not matched to a gene. In nucleotides, the CDR3 is TGTGCCAGCAGCTTCGGGACAGGGCGGACTGAAGCTTTCTTT. Amino acid sequence: CASSFGTGRTEAFF. Combining the CDR3 with reference TRBV7-3 and TRBJ1-1 gives the whole variable domain GAGVSQTPSNKVTEKGKYVELRCDPISGHTALYWYRQSLGQGPEFLIYFQGTGAADDSGLPNDRFFAVRPEGSVSTLKIQRTERGDSAVYLCASSFGTGRTEAFFGQGTRLTVV.

The J gene is TRBJ1-1, the V gene TRBV9; D gene ambiguous. The CDR3 length is 13 residues. Germline CDR1 is SGDLS and CDR2 is YYNGEE. V was shortened by 4 bases and J by 0 bases, with 7 bases between the two germline ends. CDR3 DNA sequence: TGTGCCAGCAGCCCCCAGTTGAACACTGAAGCTTTCTTT. It codes for CASSPQLNTEAFF.

This chain links TRBV11-2 with TRBJ1-3; the D is unclear. Germline V lookup: CDR1 SGHAT, CDR2 FQNNGV. This CDR3 spans 14 amino acids. V was clipped by 5 bases and J by 0 bases, with 8 bases between them. The CDR3 sequence is CASSPVYSGNTIYF. The CDR3 DNA reads as TGTGCCAGCAGCCCGGTGTACTCTGGAAACACCATATATTTT.

This clone has just a few counts. Additional DNA sequences in this sample encode the identical CDR3. The rearrangement links TRBV28 to TRBJ1-2; D remains ambiguous. Germline V gene data show CDR1 as MDHEN and CDR2 as SYDVKM. This CDR3 is 12 amino acids long. Trimming took off 3 bases at V and 4 bases at J, with 6 bases between the two ends. CDR3 DNA sequence: TGTGCCAGCAGTTTGGCCCGCTATGGCTACACCTTC. It encodes CASSLARYGYTF.

The V call is TRBV27, the J call TRBJ2-7, with 7 bases that match TRBD1. Germline V gives CDR1 MNHEY, CDR2 SMNVEV (reference sequence). This CDR3 contains 14 residues. V dropped 5 bases and J dropped 5; count of bases not matched to a gene: 9. The CDR3 loop reads CASSRTGNFNEQYF. CDR3 sequence (DNA): TGTGCCAGCAGTAGGACAGGCAACTTCAACGAGCAGTACTTC.

Concerning this clone: Other DNA sequences within the sample encode an identical CDR3. This chain links TRBV6-5 with TRBJ2-7; the D gene is possibly TRBD2 (7 bases). Germline V gene sequence: CDR1 MNHEY, CDR2 SVGAGI. V lost 4 bases and J 3 bases, leaving 10 bases between the germline ends. The CDR3 extends over 13 amino acids. The CDR3 loop reads CASSLGGLYEQYF. The DNA for the CDR3 is TGTGCCAGCAGTTTGGGGGGGCTCTACGAGCAGTACTTC.

The gene calls are TRBV7-8 and TRBJ1-1; D not certain. The V gene lost 6 bases and the J gene lost 6 bases, with 11 bases spanning the gap. The CDR3 is 12 residues long. Germline-derived CDR1 and CDR2 are SGHVS and FQNEAQ. The CDR3, as DNA: TGTGCCAGCAGTCCACGCGGCTCTGAAGCTTTCTTT. Protein sequence: CASSPRGSEAFF.

Comments on this clone: The sample carries other DNA sequences with the same CDR3. The gene calls are TRBV7-9 and TRBJ1-3, with no clear D. Between the trimmed V and J ends, which lost 1 base and 2 bases, there was a span of 9 bases. This CDR3 is 15 amino acids long. The germline CDR1 and CDR2 sequences are SEHNR and FQNEAQ (reference sequence). DNA for the CDR3: TGTGCCAGCAGCTTAGATTCCGGGGCTGGAAACACCATATATTTT. Amino acid sequence: CASSLDSGAGNTIYF.

The chain employs TRBV30 and TRBJ1-6, with D hard to call. The CDR3 covers 15 residues. V was pared by 2 bases and J by 6 bases, with 14 bases between. CDR1 and CDR2 from the germline V gene are GTSNPN and SVGIG (reference sequence). CDR3 sequence: CAWSPLRKLNSPLHF. CDR3 in DNA: TGTGCCTGGAGTCCCTTGCGGAAGCTTAATTCACCCCTCCACTTT.

The rearrangement links TRBV20-1 to TRBJ1-2; 9 nucleotides align to TRBD1. Germline CDR1 and CDR2: DFQATT and SNEGSKA (reference sequence). This CDR3 has 11 amino acids. V dropped 5 bases and J dropped 10; count of bases not matched to a gene: 5. CDR3 nucleotide sequence: TGCAGTGCTTCGGGACAGGGTCACTACACCTTC. Protein: CSASGQGHYTF.

V gene TRBV19 combines with J gene TRBJ2-7; D perhaps matches TRBD1 (5 bases). The CDR3 spans 15 residues. Trimming took off 6 bases at V and 0 bases at J, with 15 bases between the two ends. Germline CDR1 reads LNHDA; CDR2 reads SQIVND (reference sequence). CDR3 coding DNA: TGTGCCAGTAGGTCTGGGGCGTTTGGCTCCTACGAGCAGTACTTC. Its protein product is CASRSGAFGSYEQYF.

The chain couples TRBV11-2 to TRBJ2-6; D not certain. CDR3 length: 15 residues. The ends were cut back, 5 bases at V and 2 bases at J, with 10 bases in the middle. Germline V gene data show CDR1 as SGHAT and CDR2 as FQNNGV. For the CDR3, the DNA is TGTGCCAGCAGCCCCTCCCTAGCTGGGGCCAACGTCCTGACTTTC. Its protein product is CASSPSLAGANVLTF. Filled out from reference TRBV11-2 and TRBJ2-6, the complete variable domain reads EAGVAQSPRYKIIEKRQSVAFWCNPISGHATLYWYQQILGQGPKLLIQFQNNGVVDDSQLPKDRFSAERLKGVDSTLKIQPAKLEDSAVYLCASSPSLAGANVLTFGAGSRLTVL.

The rearrangement joins TRBV6-1 to TRBJ2-7; maybe TRBD1 (6 bases). The CDR3 loop spans 15 amino acids. V was clipped by 3 bases and J by 5 bases, with 17 bases between them. CDR1 and CDR2 from the germline V gene are MNHNS and SASEGT. The DNA for the CDR3 is TGTGCCAGCAGTGACAAACAGGGATCAGTGGACGAGCAGTACTTC. It codes for CASSDKQGSVDEQYF.

DNA for the CDR3: TGTGCCAGCAGCCACGACGGGGGGCGCTCCTACAATGAGCAGTTCTTC. Its protein product is CASSHDGGRSYNEQFF. The gene calls are TRBV7-3 and TRBJ2-1; D may be TRBD2 (7 bases). The germline gives CDR1 SGHTA, CDR2 FQGTGA. Trimming stripped 5 bases from V and 0 bases from J, with 14 bases between. The CDR3 length is 16 residues.

The chain couples TRBV3-1 (or the pseudogene TRBV3-2) to TRBJ1-2; TRBD1 matches at 7 bases. The CDR3 consists of 14 residues. V gave up 3 bases and J gave up 1 base; unmatched junction bases: 2. Germline V gene lookup returns CDR1 LGHDT and CDR2 YNNKEL (reference sequence). Here the CDR3 reads CASSQDRNNYGYTF. CDR3 in DNA: TGTGCCAGCAGCCAGGACAGGAATAACTATGGCTACACCTTC.

The rearrangement joins TRBV30 to TRBJ2-4, with 9 bases fitting TRBD1. The CDR3 runs 18 residues. The V gene's germline CDR1 is GTSNPN and CDR2 SVGIG (reference sequence). The J segment lost 6 bases and the V segment lost 0 bases, leaving 15 bases of the junction unmatched. The DNA of the CDR3 is TGTGCCTGGAGTGTCCCCCTGGACAGGGGATACTCTAGAAACATTCAGTACTTC. Translated: CAWSVPLDRGYSRNIQYF.